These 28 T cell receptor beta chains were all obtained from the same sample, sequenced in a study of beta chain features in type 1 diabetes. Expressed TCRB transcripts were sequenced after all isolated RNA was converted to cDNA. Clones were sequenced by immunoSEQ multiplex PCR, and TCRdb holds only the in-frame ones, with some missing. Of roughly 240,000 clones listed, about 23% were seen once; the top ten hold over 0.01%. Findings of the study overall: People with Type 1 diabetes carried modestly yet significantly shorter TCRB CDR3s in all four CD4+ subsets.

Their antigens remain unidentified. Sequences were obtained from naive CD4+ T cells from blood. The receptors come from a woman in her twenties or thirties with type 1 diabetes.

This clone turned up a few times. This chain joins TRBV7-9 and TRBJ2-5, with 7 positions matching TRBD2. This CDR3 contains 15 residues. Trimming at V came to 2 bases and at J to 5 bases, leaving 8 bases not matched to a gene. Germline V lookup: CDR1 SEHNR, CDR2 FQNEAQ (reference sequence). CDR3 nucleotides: TGTGCCAGCAGCTTACTTTCGGGAGGTCGGGAGACCCAGTACTTC. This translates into CASSLLSGGRETQYF.

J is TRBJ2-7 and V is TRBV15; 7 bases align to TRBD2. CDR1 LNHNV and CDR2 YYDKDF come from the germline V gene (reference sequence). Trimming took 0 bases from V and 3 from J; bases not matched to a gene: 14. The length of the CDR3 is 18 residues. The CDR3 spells CATSRDSGWTITNYEQYF. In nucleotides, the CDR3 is TGTGCCACCAGCAGAGATAGCGGGTGGACTATTACAAACTACGAGCAGTACTTC.

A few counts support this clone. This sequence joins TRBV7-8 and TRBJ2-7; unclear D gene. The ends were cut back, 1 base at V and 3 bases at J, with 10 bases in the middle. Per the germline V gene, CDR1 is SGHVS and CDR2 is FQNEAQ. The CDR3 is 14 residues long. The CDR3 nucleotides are TGTGCCAGCAGCTTAGAGTCGGAGTACTACGAGCAGTACTTC. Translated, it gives CASSLESEYYEQYF.

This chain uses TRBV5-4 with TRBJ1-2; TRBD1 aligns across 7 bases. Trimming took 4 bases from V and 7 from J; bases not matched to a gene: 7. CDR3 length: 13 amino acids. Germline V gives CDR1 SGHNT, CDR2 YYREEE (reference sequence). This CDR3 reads CASSVQGGGGYTF. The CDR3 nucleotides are TGTGCCAGCAGCGTCCAGGGGGGAGGTGGCTACACCTTC.

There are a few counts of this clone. The CDR3 DNA sequence: TGTGCTAGTGTCATACAGGGGGCTGGTGAAGCTTTCTTT. Translated: CASVIQGAGEAFF. The rearrangement uses TRBV12-5 and TRBJ1-1; TRBD1 agrees at 9 bases. CDR3 length equals 13 residues. Germline CDR1 LGHNT, CDR2 FRNRAP. Losses at the gene ends were 7 bases for V and 7 bases for J; bases not matched to a gene: 7.

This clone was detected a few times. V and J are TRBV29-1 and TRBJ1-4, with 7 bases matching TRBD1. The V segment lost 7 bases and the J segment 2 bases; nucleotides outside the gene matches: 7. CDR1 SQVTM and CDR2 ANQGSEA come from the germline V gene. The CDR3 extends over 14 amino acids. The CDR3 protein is CSGLTGATNEKLFF. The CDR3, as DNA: TGCAGCGGCCTTACAGGGGCCACTAATGAAAAACTGTTTTTT.

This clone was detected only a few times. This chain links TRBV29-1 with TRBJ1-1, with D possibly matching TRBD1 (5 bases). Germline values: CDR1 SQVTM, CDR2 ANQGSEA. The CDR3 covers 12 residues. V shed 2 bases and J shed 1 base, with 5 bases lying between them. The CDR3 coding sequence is TGCAGCGTTGAAAGGGGGAACACTGAAGCTTTCTTT. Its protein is CSVERGNTEAFF.

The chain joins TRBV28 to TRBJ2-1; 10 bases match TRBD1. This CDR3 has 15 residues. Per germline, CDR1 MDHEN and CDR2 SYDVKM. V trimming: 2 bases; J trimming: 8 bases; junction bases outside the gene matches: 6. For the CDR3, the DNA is TGTGCCAGCAGTTTAACAGGGACAGGGGCCGATGAGCAGTTCTTC. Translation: CASSLTGTGADEQFF.

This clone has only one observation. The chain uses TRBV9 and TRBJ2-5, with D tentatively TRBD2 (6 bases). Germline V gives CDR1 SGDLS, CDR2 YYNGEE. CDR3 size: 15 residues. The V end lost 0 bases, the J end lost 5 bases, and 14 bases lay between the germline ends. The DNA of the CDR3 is TGTGCCAGCAGCGTAGCGGGCAGCGGAGGGGAGACCCAGTACTTC. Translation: CASSVAGSGGETQYF.

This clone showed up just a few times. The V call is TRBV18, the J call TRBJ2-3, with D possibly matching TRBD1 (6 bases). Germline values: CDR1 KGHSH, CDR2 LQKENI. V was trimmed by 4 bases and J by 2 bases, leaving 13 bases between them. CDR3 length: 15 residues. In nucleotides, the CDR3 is TGTGCCAGCTCACTTCTTGGGACAAACACAGATACGCAGTATTTT. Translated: CASSLLGTNTDTQYF.

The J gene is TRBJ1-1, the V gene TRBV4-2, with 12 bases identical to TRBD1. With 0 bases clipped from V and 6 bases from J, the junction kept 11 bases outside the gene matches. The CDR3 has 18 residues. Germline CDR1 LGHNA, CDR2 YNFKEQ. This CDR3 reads CASSQDNLGTGGWAEAFF. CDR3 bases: TGTGCCAGCAGCCAAGACAATTTAGGGACAGGGGGCTGGGCTGAAGCTTTCTTT.

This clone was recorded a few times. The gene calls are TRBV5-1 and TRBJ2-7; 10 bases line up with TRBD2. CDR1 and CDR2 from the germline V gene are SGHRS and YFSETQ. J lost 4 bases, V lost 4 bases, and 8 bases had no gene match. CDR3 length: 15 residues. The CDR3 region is CASSRPGTSVYEQYF. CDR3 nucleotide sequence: TGCGCCAGCAGCCGTCCCGGGACTAGCGTGTACGAGCAGTACTTC.

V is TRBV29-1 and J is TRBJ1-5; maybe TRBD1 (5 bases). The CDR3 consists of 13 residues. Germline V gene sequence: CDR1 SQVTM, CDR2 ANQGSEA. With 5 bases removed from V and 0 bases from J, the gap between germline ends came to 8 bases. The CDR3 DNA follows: TGCAGCGTTAGTCAGGGTAGCAATCAGCCCCAGCATTTT. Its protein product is CSVSQGSNQPQHF.

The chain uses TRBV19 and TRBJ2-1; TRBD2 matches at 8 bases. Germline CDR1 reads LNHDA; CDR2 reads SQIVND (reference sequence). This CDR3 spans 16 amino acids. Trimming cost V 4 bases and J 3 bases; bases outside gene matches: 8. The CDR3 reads CASSTLGSGVYNEQFF. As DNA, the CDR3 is TGTGCCAGTAGTACCCTAGGTAGCGGGGTCTACAATGAGCAGTTCTTC.

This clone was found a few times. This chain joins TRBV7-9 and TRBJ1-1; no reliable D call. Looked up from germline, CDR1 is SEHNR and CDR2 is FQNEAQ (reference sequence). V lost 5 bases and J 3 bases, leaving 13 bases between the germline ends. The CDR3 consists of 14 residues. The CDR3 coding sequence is TGTGCCAGCAGCCCGCGCGGAGGCTACACTGAAGCTTTCTTT. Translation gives CASSPRGGYTEAFF.

The CDR3 sequence: CAWSRARAFF. CDR3 sequence (DNA): TGTGCCTGGAGCCGCGCCCGGGCTTTCTTT. V and J are TRBV30 and TRBJ1-1, with unresolved D. The CDR3 contains 10 residues. V lost 3 bases to trimming and J lost 11 bases, with 10 bases between them. Germline assignment: CDR1 GTSNPN and CDR2 SVGIG (reference sequence).

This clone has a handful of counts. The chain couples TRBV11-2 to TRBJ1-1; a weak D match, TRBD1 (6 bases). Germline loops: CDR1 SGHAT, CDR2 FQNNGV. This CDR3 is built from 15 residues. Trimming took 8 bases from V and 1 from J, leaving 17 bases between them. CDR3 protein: CASRPNTGRNTEAFF. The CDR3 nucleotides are TGTGCCAGCCGGCCCAATACAGGGAGGAACACTGAAGCTTTCTTT.

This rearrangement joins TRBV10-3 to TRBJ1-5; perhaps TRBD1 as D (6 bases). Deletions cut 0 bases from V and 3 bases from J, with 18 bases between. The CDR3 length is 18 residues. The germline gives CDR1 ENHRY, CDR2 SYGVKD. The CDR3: CAISESSKQGVDNQPQHF. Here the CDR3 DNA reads TGTGCCATCAGTGAGTCGTCCAAACAGGGAGTAGACAATCAGCCCCAGCATTTT.

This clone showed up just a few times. CDR3 loop: CSVQPQQGYEQYF. The CDR3 coding sequence is TGCAGCGTACAACCCCAACAGGGATACGAGCAGTACTTC. The genes are TRBV29-1 and TRBJ2-7, with D possibly TRBD1 on 6 matching bases. CDR3 size: 13 residues. Trimming cost V 6 bases and J 4 bases, with 16 bases left between them. Germline CDR1 reads SQVTM; CDR2 reads ANQGSEA.

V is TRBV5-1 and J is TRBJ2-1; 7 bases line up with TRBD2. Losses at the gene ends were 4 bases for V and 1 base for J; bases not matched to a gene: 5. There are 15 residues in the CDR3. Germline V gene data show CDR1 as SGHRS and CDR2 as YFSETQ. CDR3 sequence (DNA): TGCGCCAGCAGCGATCAGGGAGGGTCCTACAATGAGCAGTTCTTC. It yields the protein CASSDQGGSYNEQFF.

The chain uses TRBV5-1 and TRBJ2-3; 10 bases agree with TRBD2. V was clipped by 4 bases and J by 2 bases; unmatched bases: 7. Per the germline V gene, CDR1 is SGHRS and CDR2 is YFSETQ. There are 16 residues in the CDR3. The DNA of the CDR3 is TGCGCCAGCAGCCCCCGGACTAGCGGCTCCACAGATACGCAGTATTTT. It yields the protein CASSPRTSGSTDTQYF. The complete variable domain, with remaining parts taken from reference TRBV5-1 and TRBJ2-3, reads KAGVTQTPRYLIKTRGQQVTLSCSPISGHRSVSWYQQTPGQGLQFLFEYFSETQRNKGNFPGRFSGRQFSNSRSEMNVSTLELGDSALYLCASSPRTSGSTDTQYFGPGTRLTVL.

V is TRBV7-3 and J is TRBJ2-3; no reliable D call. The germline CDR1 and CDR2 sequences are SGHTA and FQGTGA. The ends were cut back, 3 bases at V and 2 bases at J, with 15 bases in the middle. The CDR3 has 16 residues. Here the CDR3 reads CASSLVPGPPTDTQYF. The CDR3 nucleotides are TGTGCCAGCAGCTTGGTCCCTGGCCCCCCCACAGATACGCAGTATTTT.

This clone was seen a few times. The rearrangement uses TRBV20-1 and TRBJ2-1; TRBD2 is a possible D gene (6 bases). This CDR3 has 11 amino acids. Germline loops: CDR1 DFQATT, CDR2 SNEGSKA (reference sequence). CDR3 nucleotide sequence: TGCACTGGACTACTCTACAATGAGCAGTTCTTC. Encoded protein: CTGLLYNEQFF.

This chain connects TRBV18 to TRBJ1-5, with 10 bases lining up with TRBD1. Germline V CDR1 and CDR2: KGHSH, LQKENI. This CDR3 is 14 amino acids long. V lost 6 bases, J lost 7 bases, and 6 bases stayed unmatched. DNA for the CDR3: TGTGCCAGCTCGCCCGGGACAGGGGACCAGCCCCAGCATTTT. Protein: CASSPGTGDQPQHF.

Written as DNA, the CDR3 is TGTGCCAGTAGTATACCATTCCCGGACAGGGGATATGGCTACACCTTC. Its translation is CASSIPFPDRGYGYTF. V gene TRBV19 combines with J gene TRBJ1-2; 9 nucleotides agree with TRBD1. The length of the CDR3 is 16 residues. Per germline, CDR1 LNHDA and CDR2 SQIVND (reference sequence). Trimming at V came to 2 bases and at J to 5 bases, leaving 9 bases not matched to a gene.

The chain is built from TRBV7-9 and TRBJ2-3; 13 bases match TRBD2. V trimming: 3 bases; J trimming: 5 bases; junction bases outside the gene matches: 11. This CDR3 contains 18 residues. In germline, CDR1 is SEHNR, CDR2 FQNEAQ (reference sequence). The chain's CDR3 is CASSLNIGLAGVRDTQYF. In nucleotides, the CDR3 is TGTGCCAGCAGCTTGAATATAGGACTAGCGGGAGTCAGAGATACGCAGTATTTT.

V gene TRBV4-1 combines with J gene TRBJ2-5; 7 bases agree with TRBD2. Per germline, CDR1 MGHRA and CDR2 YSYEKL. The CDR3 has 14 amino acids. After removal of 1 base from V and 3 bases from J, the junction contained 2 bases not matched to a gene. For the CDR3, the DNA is TGCGCCAGCAGCCAAGGCCTAGCGGAAGAGACCCAGTACTTC. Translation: CASSQGLAEETQYF.

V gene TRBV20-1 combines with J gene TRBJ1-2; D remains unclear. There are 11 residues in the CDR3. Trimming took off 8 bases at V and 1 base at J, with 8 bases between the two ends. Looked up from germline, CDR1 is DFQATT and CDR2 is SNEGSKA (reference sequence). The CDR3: CSSGVNYGYTF. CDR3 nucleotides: TGCAGTTCCGGAGTTAACTATGGCTACACCTTC.